Given below is one TCR beta chain in context. Method: immunoSEQ multiplex PCR; TCRdb's copy keeps in-frame clones and lacks some. The data contain roughly 150,000 clones, 87% of them singletons. This entry comes from a study of blood T cell repertoires in COVID-19. With 0 bases clipped from V and 4 bases from J, the junction kept 1 base outside the gene matches. From germline, CDR1 is MNHNS and CDR2 SASEGT. The CDR3 sequence is 14 residues long. J is TRBJ2-5 and V is TRBV6-1; 8 bases agree with TRBD1. The origin of this receptor is a woman aged 40 to 49 who had been exposed to COVID-19. The specimen was PBMCs or T cells enriched from blood (not recorded which). The chain's CDR3 is CASSEAGQGETQYF. CDR3 sequence (DNA): TGTGCCAGCAGTGAAGCAGGACAGGGAGAGACCCAGTACTTC.